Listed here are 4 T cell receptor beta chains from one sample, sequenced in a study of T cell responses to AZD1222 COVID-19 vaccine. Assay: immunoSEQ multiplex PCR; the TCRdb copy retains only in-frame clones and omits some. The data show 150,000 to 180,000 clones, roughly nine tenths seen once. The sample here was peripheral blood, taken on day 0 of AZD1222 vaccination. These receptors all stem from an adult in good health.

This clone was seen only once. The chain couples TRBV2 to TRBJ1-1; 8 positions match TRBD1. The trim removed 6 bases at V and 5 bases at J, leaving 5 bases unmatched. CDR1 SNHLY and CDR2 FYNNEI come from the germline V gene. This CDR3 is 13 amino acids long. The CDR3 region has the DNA TGTGCCAGCAGCCACAGGGGGGTGACTGAAGCTTTCTTT. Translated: CASSHRGVTEAFF.

The CDR3 reads CASTIRGPSYGYTF. In DNA, the CDR3 is TGTGCCAGCACCATCAGGGGGCCTAGCTATGGCTACACCTTC. The chain employs TRBV28 and TRBJ1-2, with 8 positions matching TRBD1. The CDR3 extends over 14 amino acids. J gave up 4 bases and V 7 bases, and 8 bases lay outside the gene matches. CDR1 is MDHEN, CDR2 SYDVKM, per germline.

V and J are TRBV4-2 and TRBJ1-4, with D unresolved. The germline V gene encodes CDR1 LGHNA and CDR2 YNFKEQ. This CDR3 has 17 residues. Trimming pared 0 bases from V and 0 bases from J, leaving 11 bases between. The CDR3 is CASSQDLNGATNEKLFF. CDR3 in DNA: TGTGCCAGCAGCCAAGATCTGAACGGCGCAACTAATGAAAAACTGTTTTTT.

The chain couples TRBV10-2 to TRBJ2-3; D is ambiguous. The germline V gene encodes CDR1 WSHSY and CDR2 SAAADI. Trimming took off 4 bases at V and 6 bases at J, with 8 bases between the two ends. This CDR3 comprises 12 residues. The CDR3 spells CASSVLGDTQYF. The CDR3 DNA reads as TGCGCCAGCAGTGTTTTGGGGGATACGCAGTATTTT.